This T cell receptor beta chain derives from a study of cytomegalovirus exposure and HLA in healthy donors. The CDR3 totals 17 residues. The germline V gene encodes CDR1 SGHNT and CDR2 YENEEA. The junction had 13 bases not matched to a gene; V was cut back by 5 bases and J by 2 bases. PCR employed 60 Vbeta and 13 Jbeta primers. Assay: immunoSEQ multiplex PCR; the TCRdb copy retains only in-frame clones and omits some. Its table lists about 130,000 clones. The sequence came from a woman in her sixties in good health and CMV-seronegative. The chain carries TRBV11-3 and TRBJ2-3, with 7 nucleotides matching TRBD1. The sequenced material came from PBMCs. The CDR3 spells CASSRPGTEPNTDTQYF. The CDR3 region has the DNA TGTGCCAGCAGCCGACCAGGGACAGAACCTAACACAGATACGCAGTATTTT.